Listed here are 17 T cell receptor beta chains from one sample, sequenced in a study of T-cell reconstitution after alpha-beta-depleted transplantation in children. This sample's TCRbeta library carried unique molecular identifier barcodes. One entry per CDR3 protein, called by TCRdb with MiXCR from the PCR reads. The sample carries about 460,000 distinct CDR3 sequences, around 12% recorded once. This specimen consisted of PBMCs from the stem cell graft donor, obtained from the stem cell graft. All receptors derive from a human donor who donated a stem cell graft to a child with combined immunodeficiency.

V usage is TRBV4-2 and J usage is TRBJ1-6; 9 bases line up with TRBD1. CDR1 is LGHNA, CDR2 YNFKEQ, per germline. The CDR3 sequence is 15 residues long. V trimming: 4 bases; J trimming: 9 bases; junction bases outside the gene matches: 7. The DNA for the CDR3 is TGTGCCAGCAGCCCTACCGACAGGGGGAGTTCACCCCTCCACTTT. Translating gives CASSPTDRGSSPLHF.

This clonotype has ten or more counts. This rearrangement joins TRBV5-1 to TRBJ2-1; 7 positions agree with TRBD1. CDR1 and CDR2 (germline): SGHRS, YFSETQ. This CDR3 has 15 residues. After removal of 4 bases from V and 0 bases from J, the junction contained 4 bases not matched to a gene. The CDR3 here is CASSLRQGSYNEQFF. In DNA, the CDR3 is TGCGCCAGCAGCCTTAGACAGGGCTCCTACAATGAGCAGTTCTTC.

This clonotype was counted ten times or more. The chain is built from TRBV6-5 and TRBJ2-2; unclear D gene. The CDR3 covers 16 residues. CDR1 MNHEY and CDR2 SVGAGI come from the germline V gene. V lost 0 bases to trimming and J lost 1 base, with 9 bases between them. Written as DNA, the CDR3 is TGTGCCAGCAGTTACTCGTACAGACTGAACACCGGGGAGCTGTTTTTT. It encodes CASSYSYRLNTGELFF.

This clonotype was found a few times. The chain employs TRBV18 and TRBJ2-7; 8 bases map to TRBD1. Germline CDR1 reads KGHSH; CDR2 reads LQKENI. The CDR3 consists of 13 residues. J was trimmed by 3 bases and V by 4 bases; bases with no gene match: 2. The CDR3 loop reads CASSRDRIYEQYF. The CDR3 DNA sequence: TGTGCCAGCTCACGGGACAGGATCTACGAGCAGTACTTC.

This clonotype was counted ten times or more. The chain uses TRBV2 and TRBJ2-1; D remains ambiguous. Per the germline V gene, CDR1 is SNHLY and CDR2 is FYNNEI. CDR3 length: 13 residues. The V gene lost 3 bases and the J gene lost 2 bases, with 5 bases spanning the gap. The CDR3 nucleotides are TGTGCCAGCAGTGATGGGGCCTACAATGAGCAGTTCTTC. Its protein is CASSDGAYNEQFF.

The CDR3 DNA sequence: TGTGCCAGCAGTTTAGGGACAGGGACCGGGGCCAACGTCCTGACTTTC. It translates to CASSLGTGTGANVLTF. The chain employs TRBV12-3 or TRBV12-4 and TRBJ2-6, with TRBD1 identical over 8 bases. J lost 4 bases, V lost 1 base, and 3 bases had no gene match. There are 16 residues in the CDR3.

This clonotype was detected a few times. V is TRBV29-1 and J is TRBJ2-2; 9 bases map to TRBD2. Germline trimming cut 7 bases from V and 0 bases from J; bases unmatched to any gene: 6. The CDR3 has 15 residues. Per germline, CDR1 SQVTM and CDR2 ANQGSEA. CDR3 amino acids: CSAGPSGANTGELFF. The CDR3 nucleotides read TGCAGCGCGGGACCTAGCGGGGCGAACACCGGGGAGCTGTTTTTT.

This clonotype was counted many times. The rearrangement joins TRBV7-2 to TRBJ2-1; D ambiguous. The CDR3 has 15 amino acids. The germline V gene encodes CDR1 SGHTA and CDR2 FQGNSA. Trimming pared 2 bases from V and 5 bases from J, leaving 13 bases between. In DNA form, the CDR3 reads TGTGCCAGCAGCTTAAGTGGGATATTCGACAATGAGCAGTTCTTC. Protein sequence: CASSLSGIFDNEQFF.

CDR3 DNA: TGTGCCAGCAGCTTAGACAGACAGGGCTACGAGCAGTACTTC. This sequence encodes CASSLDRQGYEQYF. The genes are TRBV7-2 and TRBJ2-7; 7 bases line up with TRBD1. Losses at the gene ends were 1 base for V and 3 bases for J; bases not matched to a gene: 3. The germline gives CDR1 SGHTA, CDR2 FQGNSA. CDR3 length: 14 amino acids.

A few counts support this clonotype. The chain has TRBV28 and TRBJ2-7; possible D gene TRBD2, 6 bases. The CDR3 totals 14 residues. CDR1 and CDR2 (germline): MDHEN, SYDVKM. V lost 3 bases and J lost 2, with 11 bases in between. The CDR3 spells CASSLAGKPYEQYF. CDR3 nucleotide sequence: TGTGCCAGCAGTTTGGCGGGGAAGCCCTACGAGCAGTACTTC.

In its sample, this clonotype was seen a few times. The chain has TRBV29-1 and TRBJ1-2; D gene unclear. CDR1 and CDR2 from the germline V gene are SQVTM and ANQGSEA. Trimming cost V 3 bases and J 7 bases, with 15 bases left between them. The CDR3 runs 13 residues. In nucleotides, the CDR3 is TGCAGCGTTGACCTCCTTGGTAGTGGTGGCTACACCTTC. It is translated as CSVDLLGSGGYTF.

CDR3 coding DNA: TGTGCCAGCAGCTTGGGTCCCCGGCCCTCCTACAATGAGCAGTTCTTC. It is translated as CASSLGPRPSYNEQFF. The rearrangement uses TRBV7-6 and TRBJ2-1; D is undetermined. Looked up from germline, CDR1 is SGHVS and CDR2 is FNYEAQ. The CDR3 loop spans 16 amino acids. V was cut by 3 bases and J by 0 bases, with 12 bases left in between.

This chain connects TRBV10-3 to TRBJ1-2, with 8 bases aligning to TRBD1. The CDR3 is made up of 14 amino acids. The V gene end was trimmed by 0 bases and the J gene end by 7 bases; junction bases not matched to a gene: 4. Germline assignment: CDR1 ENHRY and CDR2 SYGVKD. The CDR3 is CAISESGQGSGYTF. In DNA form, the CDR3 reads TGTGCCATCAGTGAGTCCGGACAGGGAAGTGGCTACACCTTC.

This clonotype was counted at least ten times. This rearrangement joins TRBV7-3 to TRBJ1-5; tentatively, D is TRBD1 (6 bases). Trimming took 5 bases from V and 7 from J, leaving 15 bases between them. Per germline, CDR1 SGHTA and CDR2 FQGTGA. The CDR3 sequence is 14 residues long. CDR3 in DNA: TGTGCCAGCAGCCCCGACATAGGGGGGCAGCCCCAGCATTTT. Translating gives CASSPDIGGQPQHF. The variable domain in full, with the rest retrieved from reference TRBV7-3 and TRBJ1-5, is GAGVSQTPSNKVTEKGKYVELRCDPISGHTALYWYRQSLGQGPEFLIYFQGTGAADDSGLPNDRFFAVRPEGSVSTLKIQRTERGDSAVYLCASSPDIGGQPQHFGDGTRLSIL.

The V call is TRBV20-1, the J call TRBJ2-4, with D possibly being TRBD2 (5 bases). Trimming shortened V by 3 bases and J by 0 bases, and 9 bases separated the two germline ends. Germline CDR1 DFQATT, CDR2 SNEGSKA (reference sequence). The CDR3 has 14 amino acids. CDR3 in DNA: TGCAGTGCTAGTGTCGGACTAGCCAAAAACATTCAGTACTTC. This sequence encodes CSASVGLAKNIQYF.

This clonotype came up many times. This chain uses TRBV7-8 with TRBJ2-3, with 8 bases lining up with TRBD1. Germline lookup yields CDR1 SGHVS and CDR2 FQNEAQ. CDR3 length: 14 residues. V was pared by 4 bases and J by 5 bases, with 5 bases of the junction left unmatched. The CDR3 loop is CASSSQGARDTQYF. The DNA for the CDR3 is TGTGCCAGCAGCTCCCAGGGGGCGAGAGATACGCAGTATTTT.

This clonotype was seen many times. The genes are TRBV10-3 and TRBJ2-1; tentative D call: TRBD1 (6 bases). Germline assignment: CDR1 ENHRY and CDR2 SYGVKD. Trimming stripped 10 bases from V and 0 bases from J, with 10 bases between. This CDR3 comprises 13 residues. The chain's CDR3 is CATRDNSYNEQFF. CDR3 DNA sequence: TGTGCCACCCGGGACAACTCCTACAATGAGCAGTTCTTC.